This TCR gamma chain was recovered during a study of Vδ1+ human thymocytes (dated by TCRdb to between 2018 and 2020). Notes on the research overall: As a data resource, the study described the mRNA-level TRG and TRD CDR3 repertoires found in highly purified Vdelta1+ thymocytes taken from young children. The multiplex-based CDR3 amplicon strategy had previously been validated against 5'RACE-based CDR3 amplicon generation methods. What the study reported, not specific to this receptor: Even though sort purity was high, around a fifth of thymic TRD sequences were Vdelta2 (and few were Vdelta3), which was not the case for the peripheral blood Vdelta1+ controls. Unlike the oligoclonal repertoires in peripheral blood, the thymic TRG and TRD repertoires appeared highly polyclonal, with Gaussian CDR3 length distributions. Because unexpected Vdelta2 sequences could lead to misinterpretation of bulk repertoire data, the authors recommended using highly purified populations and single-cell validation. Donors did not cluster by age or sex, so the analyses were not stratified by age or sex. Many TRG clonotypes were shared between donors (up to 6.9x10^3), whereas TRD repertoires were essentially private (max roughly 120 shared).

Thymic samples were depleted of alphabeta T cells, then CD3+ TCRVdelta1+ TCRVdelta2- thymocytes were FACS-sorted. Sorted Vdelta1+ thymocyte purity ranged from about 96% to 99.6%. The thymic specimens were obtained from fewer than ten paediatric patients, aged about 5 days to 15 months, who were having corrective cardiac surgery. The thymic tissue was dispersed, and mononuclear cells were isolated using a Histopaque-1077 density gradient. The staining antibodies were anti-TCRVdelta1 clone TS8.2, anti-TCRVdelta2 clone B6, anti-CD3 clone HIT3a and anti-TCRalphabeta clone IP26. This clone was counted between two and nine times. Its antigen remains unidentified. No much larger clone exists at a distance of one base, and base qualities are not known. RNA was isolated using the RNeasy mini kit, and reverse transcription was performed with Superscript III. To generate the CDR3 amplicons, a multiplex PCR was run using pooled V-gene forward primers together with a constant-region reverse primer that carried Illumina adaptor overhangs. Amplicons were gel-purified, then indexed with Nextera index primers over around 8 extra PCR cycles and purified with AMPure XP beads. Sequencing of libraries was performed on an Illumina MiSeq using paired-end 250 bp reads, dual indexing and a 20% PhiX spike-in. The paper's processing steps were these. FastQC was used to quality check the reads, while ea-utils fastq-join merged the TRG read pairs. Annotation of sequences was performed with IMGT/HighV-QUEST, only productive sequences with unambiguous V-gene assignment were retained, and clonotypes were defined by identical CDR3 sequence. For downstream analysis, the tools were VDJtools 1.1.1, tcR 2.2.3, Treemap and vegan Shannon diversity in R 3.4.4. Identical DNA sequences were merged into single rows after TCRdb reprocessed the public reads with CATT. The V and J calls reflect TCRdb's pipeline rather than the authors' work. This sample lists some 6,100 gamma-chain clones; 42% were detected once. The ten largest clones take up 1.9% of the sample.

V lost 6 bases and J lost 9 bases, and the count of bases not matched to a germline gene is 11. For CDR1 and CDR2, the germline V gene (reference sequence) lists VTNTFY and YDVSTARD. The CDR3 spans 12 residues, from the cysteine through the phenylalanine. The sequence is cut down to CDR3 DNA, 36 bases in frame from base 1. Source material: Vdelta1+ gamma-delta thymocytes from the thymus. Taken with the paper, the label for cell subset or site translates to: FACS-sorted CD3+ TCRalphabeta- TCRVdelta1+ TCRVdelta2- thymocytes. The sequence derives from a boy in the first two years of life who had congenital heart surgery. Recombination joined TRGV3 with TRGJ1 or TRGJ2. The J gene is not listed in TCRdb, so it was assigned here from a DNA match to germline. The CDR3 reads CATWPLGPKKLF. The base sequence is TGTGCCACCTGGCCGCTCGGTCCTAAGAAACTCTTT.